These T cell receptor beta chains were read from a single sample in a study of OX40 agonist ivuxolimab in advanced cancers. Libraries were prepared by immunoSEQ multiplex PCR; TCRdb keeps only in-frame clonotypes and omits some of them. The data show 65,000 to 70,000 clones, with approximately 91% seen just once and roughly 0.27% held by the top ten. This sample comprised CD4+ or CD8+ T cells sorted from blood, obtained in a trial of the OX40 agonist ivuxolimab. The source is an adult with an advanced solid tumor such as melanoma, head and neck, liver or kidney cancer. CDR3s include the opening cysteine and the closing phenylalanine or tryptophan. The D gene is left open where the match is weak. Clone sizes are given selectively: once, few, many, or a class where the clone is expanded.

CDR3	DNA	size	J	V	D
CASSKREADNEQFF	TGTGCCAGCAGCAAGCGGGAGGCAGACAATGAGCAGTTCTTC	.	TRBJ2-1	TRBV6-5	TRBD2
CATSRAASPNLPSYNEQFF	TGTGCCACCAGCAGAGCCGCAAGCCCGAACCTCCCCTCCTACAATGAGCAGTTCTTC	once	TRBJ2-1	TRBV15	.
CASGLVLDRGNQPQHF	TGTGCTAGTGGTTTGGTACTCGATCGGGGCAATCAGCCCCAGCATTTT	.	TRBJ1-5	TRBV12-5	.
CASSPGLARLNEQFF	TGTGCCAGCAGCCCGGGACTAGCGCGATTGAATGAGCAGTTCTTC	.	TRBJ2-1	TRBV5-6	TRBD2
CASSVGGQGAQPQHF	TGTGCCAGCAGCGTAGGGGGACAGGGGGCTCAGCCCCAGCATTTT	.	TRBJ1-5	TRBV9	TRBD1
CASSSTGTGANVLTF	TGCGCCAGCAGCTCGACAGGGACCGGGGCCAACGTCCTGACTTTC	.	TRBJ2-6	TRBV5-1	TRBD1
CASSPPVLNEQFF	TGTGCCAGCAGTCCGCCCGTTTTGAATGAGCAGTTCTTC	.	TRBJ2-1	TRBV27	.
CASSLTGEGYEQYF	TGCGCCAGCAGCTTGACAGGGGAGGGCTACGAGCAGTACTTC	.	TRBJ2-7	TRBV5-1	.
CASSLTSGRAVEQFF	TGTGCCAGTAGTCTAACTAGCGGGAGGGCCGTTGAGCAGTTCTTC	.	TRBJ2-1	TRBV19	TRBD2
CASTGRRAIYF	TGTGCCAGCACCGGGCGGAGGGCCATATATTTT	.	TRBJ1-3	TRBV6-5	.
CSVVGTEKSSYEQYF	TGCAGCGTTGTGGGGACGGAAAAAAGCTCCTACGAGCAGTACTTC	.	TRBJ2-7	TRBV29-1	.
CASSQGLAGDYEQYF	TGTGCCAGCAGTCAAGGACTAGCGGGAGACTACGAGCAGTACTTC	.	TRBJ2-7	TRBV6-5	TRBD2
CASSLGGEGYQPQHF	TGCGCCAGCAGCTTGGGAGGGGAGGGATATCAGCCCCAGCATTTT	.	TRBJ1-5	TRBV5-1	.
CASSQGTGSGGANVLTF	TGTGCCAGCAGCCAAGGAACAGGGTCGGGCGGGGCCAACGTCCTGACTTTC	.	TRBJ2-6	TRBV4-2	.
CASSKSSRSSYNEQFF	TGCGCCAGCAGCAAATCTAGCCGAAGCTCCTACAATGAGCAGTTCTTC	.	TRBJ2-1	TRBV5-1	.
CASSPSRGSYGYTF	TGTGCCAGCAGCCCCAGTCGGGGTTCCTATGGCTACACCTTC	.	TRBJ1-2	TRBV7-3	.
CAISESRLAGAADTQYF	TGTGCCATCAGTGAGTCGCGACTAGCGGGAGCAGCAGATACGCAGTATTTT	.	TRBJ2-3	TRBV10-3	TRBD2
CASSTQGGAYEQYF	TGTGCCAGCAGCACTCAAGGGGGAGCTTACGAGCAGTACTTC	few	TRBJ2-7	TRBV7-8	.
CASSLGDRHEKLFF	TGTGCCAGCAGTTTAGGGGACAGGCATGAAAAACTGTTTTTT	.	TRBJ1-4	TRBV27	TRBD1
CASSLGGGKETQYF	TGTGCCAGCAGCTTGGGAGGGGGCAAAGAGACCCAGTACTTC	once	TRBJ2-5	TRBV5-4	TRBD1
CAWDSTNEKLFF	TGTGCCTGGGACAGTACAAATGAAAAACTGTTTTTT	.	TRBJ1-4	TRBV30	.
CASRSQGLMYGYTF	TGTGCCAGCAGATCACAGGGGCTTATGTATGGCTACACCTTC	.	TRBJ1-2	TRBV6-1	TRBD1
CASSPDSGRSYEQYF	TGCGCCAGCAGCCCCGATAGCGGGAGGTCCTACGAGCAGTACTTC	once	TRBJ2-7	TRBV5-1	TRBD2
CASSIEKGAYEQYF	TGTGCCAGTAGTATAGAAAAGGGGGCCTACGAGCAGTACTTC	.	TRBJ2-7	TRBV19	.
CASSEGWKNQPQHF	TGTGCCAGCAGTGAGGGGTGGAAAAATCAGCCCCAGCATTTT	.	TRBJ1-5	TRBV6-5	.
CASSLGTGVRTEAFF	TGTGCCAGCAGCTTAGGGACAGGGGTTCGAACTGAAGCTTTCTTT	.	TRBJ1-1	TRBV7-2	TRBD1
CASRPDRRSTDTQYF	TGTGCCAGCAGGCCGGACAGACGTAGCACAGATACGCAGTATTTT	once	TRBJ2-3	TRBV6-5	.
CASSLKPGRLVDEQFF	TGTGCCAGCAGCCTCAAACCGGGACGTCTCGTCGATGAGCAGTTCTTC	.	TRBJ2-1	TRBV28	.
CASSLVGGINEKLFF	TGTGCCAGCAGCTTAGTCGGGGGAATTAATGAAAAACTGTTTTTT	.	TRBJ1-4	TRBV11-2	.
CASSQTGAPNTGELFF	TGTGCCAGCAGCCAGACTGGCGCGCCAAACACCGGGGAGCTGTTTTTT	.	TRBJ2-2	TRBV6-4	.
CASSTQGGNQPQHF	TGTGCCAGCAGTACTCAGGGGGGCAATCAGCCCCAGCATTTT	.	TRBJ1-5	TRBV6-1	TRBD1